One and the same sample provided the 8 T cell receptor beta chains below, sequenced in a study of blood T cell repertoires in COVID-19. Sequenced by immunoSEQ multiplex PCR; TCRdb stores in-frame clones only, minus some. In the table there are over 10,000 clones, 88% of which are singletons. The sequenced material came from peripheral blood. The source is a human donor in a cohort sampled during active COVID-19.

The rearrangement links TRBV6-2 or TRBV6-3 to TRBJ2-3; 11 nucleotides align to TRBD2. V dropped 6 bases and J dropped 2; count of bases not matched to a gene: 7. The CDR3 spans 16 residues. Germline CDR1 is MNHEY and CDR2 is SVGEGT. As DNA, the CDR3 is TGTGCCAGCAGCACACTAGCGGGGGAGCACACAGATACGCAGTATTTT. This translates into CASSTLAGEHTDTQYF.

The chain recombines TRBV5-1 with TRBJ1-1, with a weak D call TRBD1 (5 bases). V was clipped by 3 bases and J by 5 bases, with 14 bases between them. Germline CDR1 SGHRS, CDR2 YFSETQ. There are 14 residues in the CDR3. CDR3: CASSSNSGGTEAFF. The CDR3 nucleotides read TGCGCCAGCAGCTCAAACAGCGGGGGGACTGAAGCTTTCTTT.

The gene calls are TRBV7-2 and TRBJ1-1, with 7 bases that match TRBD1. The V segment lost 1 base and the J segment 3 bases; nucleotides outside the gene matches: 5. Per germline, CDR1 SGHTA and CDR2 FQGNSA. This CDR3 is built from 15 residues. CDR3 sequence: CASSLGGRGYTEAFF. The CDR3 nucleotides read TGTGCCAGCAGCTTAGGGGGCAGGGGGTACACTGAAGCTTTCTTT.

J is TRBJ2-7 and V is TRBV4-1, with 9 bases fitting TRBD1. Germline V gene data show CDR1 as MGHRA and CDR2 as YSYEKL. V trimming: 2 bases; J trimming: 0 bases; junction bases outside the gene matches: 8. The CDR3 totals 17 residues. The DNA for the CDR3 is TGCGCCAGCAGCCAAAGAGGGGGACAGGGCTTCTCCTACGAGCAGTACTTC. This encodes CASSQRGGQGFSYEQYF.

This chain joins TRBV7-2 and TRBJ2-5; possibly TRBD1 for D (6 bases). Between the trimmed V and J ends, which lost 2 bases and 5 bases, there was a span of 12 bases. The CDR3 spans 14 residues. CDR1 is SGHTA, CDR2 FQGNSA, per germline. The CDR3 DNA follows: TGTGCCAGCAGCTTAAGCAGGGGCATGGAGACCCAGTACTTC. Protein: CASSLSRGMETQYF. Looking up the rest from reference TRBV7-2 and TRBJ2-5 gives the full variable domain: GAGVSQSPSNKVTEKGKDVELRCDPISGHTALYWYRQSLGQGLEFLIYFQGNSAPDKSGLPSDRFSAERTGGSVSTLTIQRTQQEDSAVYLCASSLSRGMETQYFGPGTRLLVL.

The V and J genes are TRBV3-1 (or the pseudogene TRBV3-2) and TRBJ2-5; weak D call: TRBD1 (6 bases). This CDR3 is 14 amino acids long. The V end lost 0 bases, the J end lost 4 bases, and 9 bases lay between the germline ends. CDR1 LGHDT and CDR2 YNNKEL come from the germline V gene (reference sequence). The CDR3, as DNA: TGTGCCAGCAGCCAAGATCCCAGGGGAGAGACCCAGTACTTC. Translation gives CASSQDPRGETQYF.

The chain joins TRBV19 to TRBJ2-7; 9 bases fit TRBD2. V dropped 7 bases and J dropped 4; count of bases not matched to a gene: 11. Per germline, CDR1 LNHDA and CDR2 SQIVND (reference sequence). This CDR3 is 15 amino acids long. CDR3 coding DNA: TGTGCCAGTACCTTTTCTAGCGGGGCTCCGTACGAGCAGTACTTC. It encodes CASTFSSGAPYEQYF.

The V gene is TRBV6-6, the J gene TRBJ1-1, with D tentatively TRBD1 (6 bases). This CDR3 is 13 amino acids long. V was pared by 5 bases and J by 1 base, with 8 bases between. Germline V gene sequence: CDR1 MNHNY, CDR2 SVGAGI (reference sequence). In DNA, the CDR3 is TGTGCCAGCAGTCGGACAGAGAACACTGAAGCTTTCTTT. This translates into CASSRTENTEAFF.